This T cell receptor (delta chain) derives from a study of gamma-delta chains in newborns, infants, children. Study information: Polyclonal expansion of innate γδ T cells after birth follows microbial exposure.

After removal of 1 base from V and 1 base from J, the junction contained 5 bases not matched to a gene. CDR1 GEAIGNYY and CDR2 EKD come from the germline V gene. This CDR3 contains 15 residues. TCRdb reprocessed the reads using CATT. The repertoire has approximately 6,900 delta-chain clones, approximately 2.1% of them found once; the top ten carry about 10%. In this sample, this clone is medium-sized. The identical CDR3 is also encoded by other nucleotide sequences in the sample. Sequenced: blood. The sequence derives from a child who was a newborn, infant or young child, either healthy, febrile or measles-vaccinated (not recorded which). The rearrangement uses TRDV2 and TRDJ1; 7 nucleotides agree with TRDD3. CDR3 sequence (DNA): TGTGCCTGTGACACTCTGGGGGTTGCCACCGATAAACTCATCTTT. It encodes CACDTLGVATDKLIF.